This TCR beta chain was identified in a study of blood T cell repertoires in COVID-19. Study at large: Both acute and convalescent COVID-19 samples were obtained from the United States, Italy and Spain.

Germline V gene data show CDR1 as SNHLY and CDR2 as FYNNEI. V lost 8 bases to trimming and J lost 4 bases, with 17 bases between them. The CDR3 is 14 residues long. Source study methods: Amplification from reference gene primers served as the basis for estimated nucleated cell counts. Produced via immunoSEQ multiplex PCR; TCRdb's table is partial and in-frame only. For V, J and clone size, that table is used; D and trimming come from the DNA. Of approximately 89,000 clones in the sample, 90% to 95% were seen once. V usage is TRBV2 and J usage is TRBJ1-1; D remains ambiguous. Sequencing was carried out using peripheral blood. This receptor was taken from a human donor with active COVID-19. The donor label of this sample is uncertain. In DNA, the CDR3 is TGTGCCAGCCGAGCTAGGATCCTCGGCACTGAAGCTTTCTTT. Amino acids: CASRARILGTEAFF.